These 30 T cell receptor beta chains were sequenced from one sample in a study of tumor-infiltrating lymphocytes in primary liver carcinoma. Germline DNA was also extracted, while the blood RNA originated from unsorted whole blood. From around 0.5 ug total RNA, TCR beta cDNA was generated with a primer in the constant region. Modified slightly, ARM-PCR produced TCR beta libraries over three nested multiplex PCR rounds. TRBV1-TRBV30 forward and Cbeta reverse primers drove the first two approximately 10-cycle rounds. From the multiplex PCR reads, TCRdb called clonotypes with MiXCR, one entry per CDR3 protein. The sample holds 150,000 to 200,000 distinct CDR3 sequences; approximately 60% are singletons and the top ten take 65% to 80%. The sample consisted of peripheral blood. These receptors were obtained from a man between 35 and 55 years old with primary liver carcinoma and hepatitis B virus infection.

As concerns this clonotype: Possible read error: a much larger clone is one base away. The chain is built from TRBV11-2 and TRBJ2-7, with 9 bases aligning to TRBD1. The junction had 4 bases not matched to a gene; V was cut back by 4 bases and J by 0 bases. The CDR3 extends over 15 amino acids. Germline-derived CDR1 and CDR2 are SGHAT and FQNNGV. In DNA, the CDR3 is TGTGCCAGCAGCTACGACAGGGGGATCTCCTACGAGCAGTACTTC. It translates to CASSYDRGISYEQYF.

On this clonotype: Sequence at one end of the junction differs from germline and may be a read error. The chain recombines TRBV11-2 with TRBJ2-5, with D possibly matching TRBD2 (6 bases). CDR3 length equals 15 residues. Germline V gives CDR1 SGHAT, CDR2 FQNNGV. The CDR3 region has the DNA TGTGCCAGCGGCTTAGCGGACGGGAGATTAGAGACCCAGTACTTC. As protein: CASGLADGRLETQYF.

Notes on this clonotype: This clone may be a read error of a much larger clone one base away. The CDR3 ends on some other residue instead of the conserved phenylalanine or tryptophan, so this is likely a read error. The V and J genes are TRBV6-5 and TRBJ2-7; 8 positions agree with TRBD1. The CDR3 runs to 12 residues. V was clipped by 10 bases and J by 2 bases; unmatched bases: 4. CDR1 MNHEY and CDR2 SVGAGI come from the germline V gene. The CDR3 DNA reads TGTGCCACCTCGACAGGGGCCTACGAGCAGTACCTC. It encodes CATSTGAYEQYL.

This clonotype has more than one count but fewer than ten. This chain uses TRBV6-1 with TRBJ2-1, with unresolved D. The CDR3 sequence is 12 residues long. V was clipped by 2 bases and J by 12 bases, with 11 bases between them. CDR1 is MNHNS and CDR2 is SASEGT in the germline V gene. The CDR3 spells CASSETVRRQFF. As DNA, the CDR3 is TGTGCCAGCAGTGAAACGGTGCGTAGGCAGTTCTTC.

This clonotype was seen only a few times. This rearrangement joins TRBV6-1 to TRBJ2-3; no definite D call. V lost 2 bases and J lost 1, with 10 bases in between. Per germline, CDR1 MNHNS and CDR2 SASEGT. The CDR3 contains 15 residues. The CDR3 coding sequence is TGTGCCAGCAGTGAACAGTCCTTCCGCACAGATACGCAGTATTTT. Translated, it gives CASSEQSFRTDTQYF.

This clonotype was detected once. A read error is likely, as this CDR3 ends without the conserved phenylalanine or tryptophan. The gene calls are TRBV6-6 and TRBJ2-3; no clear D gene. Germline CDR1 and CDR2: MNHNY and SVGAGI (reference sequence). The length of the CDR3 is 13 residues. Trimming pared 4 bases from V and 6 bases from J, leaving 11 bases between. The chain's CDR3 is CASSSPSCDTQYS. The CDR3 bases are TGTGCCAGCAGTTCCCCCAGCTGCGATACGCAGTATTCT.

The chain joins TRBV6-5 to TRBJ2-1, with TRBD1 identical over 10 bases. Germline V gene lookup returns CDR1 MNHEY and CDR2 SVGAGI. This CDR3 is built from 13 residues. J lost 8 bases, V lost 11 bases, and 9 bases had no gene match. The CDR3 DNA reads as TGTGCCGGCAAGAGACAGGGGGCAGATGAGCAGTTCTTC. Its protein product is CAGKRQGADEQFF.

The V call is TRBV11-2, the J call TRBJ2-7; the match to TRBD2 covers 11 bases. J lost 5 bases, V lost 5 bases, and 8 bases had no gene match. The CDR3 length is 15 residues. Looked up from germline, CDR1 is SGHAT and CDR2 is FQNNGV. The CDR3 DNA reads as TGTGCCAGCAGCCATGATAGCGGGAGGGACAACGAGCAGTACTTC. Translation gives CASSHDSGRDNEQYF.

As to this clonotype: A much larger clonotype is one base distant, so this may be a read error. This chain connects TRBV11-3 to TRBJ2-5; TRBD1 matches at 7 bases. Germline values: CDR1 SGHNT, CDR2 YENEEA. This CDR3 region has 12 residues. The CDR3 region has the DNA TGTGTCAGTTCACAGGGGCAAGAGACCCAGTACTTC. Its protein is CVSSQGQETQYF.

This clonotype has only a few counts. The chain has TRBV4-1 and TRBJ2-1; D is possibly TRBD1 (6 bases). CDR1 and CDR2 (germline): MGHRA, YSYEKL. The CDR3 extends over 15 amino acids. The V gene lost 2 bases and the J gene lost 3 bases, with 11 bases spanning the gap. The CDR3 reads CASSQTLDSYNEQFF. CDR3 DNA sequence: TGCGCCAGCAGCCAAACCCTGGACAGCTACAATGAGCAGTTCTTC.

V gene TRBV2 combines with J gene TRBJ2-1; 8 bases agree with TRBD2. The CDR3 has 14 amino acids. The trim removed 11 bases at V and 4 bases at J, leaving 10 bases unmatched. From germline, CDR1 is SNHLY and CDR2 FYNNEI. The CDR3 here is CAGKGSGRYNEQFF. The CDR3 DNA follows: TGTGCCGGAAAGGGAAGCGGGAGATACAATGAGCAGTTCTTC.

The chain joins TRBV14 to TRBJ1-2; maybe TRBD1 (5 bases). CDR3 length equals 14 residues. Germline CDR1 and CDR2: SGHDN and FVKESK. With 4 bases removed from V and 13 bases from J, the gap between germline ends came to 22 bases. CDR3: CASSRYGAASPLTF. The CDR3 nucleotides read TGTGCCAGCAGCCGATATGGGGCAGCCTCCCCCCTCACCTTC.

This clonotype was recorded many times. An end of the junction differs from the germline gene, which may be a read error. The chain combines TRBV29-1 with TRBJ2-7; D might be TRBD1 (6 bases). This CDR3 spans 12 amino acids. Germline CDR1 SQVTM, CDR2 ANQGSEA. CDR3 sequence reads: CSVEGQRYEQYF. The CDR3 DNA is TGCAGCGTCGAAGGACAGCGCTACGAGCAGTACTTC.

This clonotype showed up just a few times. This likely comes from a read error, as the CDR3 has no conserved phenylalanine or tryptophan at its end. This chain joins TRBV11-2 and TRBJ1-1, with D uncertain. With 2 bases removed from V and 1 base from J, the gap between germline ends came to 11 bases. Germline V lookup: CDR1 SGHAT, CDR2 FQNNGV. The CDR3 runs to 15 residues. The CDR3 sequence is CASSLWRTGNTEAFS. CDR3 DNA sequence: TGTGCCAGCAGCTTATGGAGGACGGGGAACACTGAAGCTTTCTCT.

This clonotype was observed at least ten times. This chain joins TRBV6-1 and TRBJ2-3; 9 nucleotides agree with TRBD1. CDR1 and CDR2 from the germline V gene are MNHNS and SASEGT. CDR3 size: 15 residues. Trimming took 7 bases from V and 8 from J; bases not matched to a gene: 13. The CDR3 region is CASTPLDRGEGTQYF. The CDR3 DNA reads TGTGCCAGCACCCCCCTGGACAGGGGCGAAGGTACGCAGTATTTT.

At least ten counts were recorded for this clonotype. The CDR3 sequence: CASSQVTGGKGYEQYF. In DNA form, the CDR3 reads TGTGCCAGCAGCCAAGTTACAGGGGGCAAGGGGTACGAGCAGTACTTC. V usage is TRBV4-2 and J usage is TRBJ2-7; 9 bases align to TRBD1. This CDR3 has 16 residues. Germline trimming cut 1 base from V and 4 bases from J; bases unmatched to any gene: 8. Per germline, CDR1 LGHNA and CDR2 YNFKEQ.

As concerns this clonotype: The final CDR3 position lacks the conserved phenylalanine or tryptophan, pointing to a likely read error. The rearrangement joins TRBV10-3 to TRBJ2-5, with D possibly TRBD1 on 6 matching bases. CDR1 and CDR2 from the germline V gene are ENHRY and SYGVKD. V lost 1 base, J lost 5 bases, and 17 bases lay in between. The CDR3 loop spans 16 amino acids. CDR3 residues: CAISELRTDPGETQYL. DNA of the CDR3: TGTGCCATCAGTGAGTTGAGGACAGATCCAGGGGAGACCCAGTACTTA.

This clonotype was found once. The CDR3 is CASSYAPIAGYNEQFF. CDR3 in DNA: TGTGCCAGCAGTTACGCGCCTATTGCGGGGTACAATGAGCAGTTCTTC. This rearrangement joins TRBV6-5 to TRBJ2-1; D is perhaps TRBD2 (6 bases). The V gene lost 2 bases and the J gene lost 4 bases, with 15 bases spanning the gap. Germline CDR1 reads MNHEY; CDR2 reads SVGAGI. This CDR3 comprises 16 residues.

CDR3 sequence (DNA): TGTGCCAGTAGTAATTTTTATAGTAATCAGCCCCAGCATTTT. Encoded protein: CASSNFYSNQPQHF. The chain joins TRBV19 to TRBJ1-5, with D uncertain. Trimming took 4 bases from V and 4 from J, leaving 11 bases between them. CDR3 size: 14 residues. The germline V gene has CDR1 LNHDA and CDR2 SQIVND (reference sequence). Looking up the rest from reference TRBV19 and TRBJ1-5 gives the full variable domain: DGGITQSPKYLFRKEGQNVTLSCEQNLNHDAMYWYRQDPGQGLRLIYYSQIVNDFQKGDIAEGYSVSREKKESFPLTVTSAQKNPTAFYLCASSNFYSNQPQHFGDGTRLSIL.

A note on this clonotype: A much larger clone differs by one base, so this may be a read error. The chain couples TRBV11-2 to TRBJ1-1; unclear D gene. Germline V lookup: CDR1 SGHAT, CDR2 FQNNGV. This CDR3 is built from 13 residues. CDR3 coding DNA: TGTGTCAGCAGCTTAATATCGGACACTGAAGCTTTCTTT. Its protein is CVSSLISDTEAFF.

This clonotype occurred once. The J gene is TRBJ2-7, the V gene TRBV12-3 or TRBV12-4, with D maybe TRBD2 (7 bases). The V end was cut by 8 bases, the J end by 7 bases, with 15 bases between. The CDR3 covers 12 residues. In nucleotides, the CDR3 is TGTGCCAGCGGGGGGGGCGGCTGGGAGCAGTACTTC. Its translation: CASGGGGWEQYF.

Turning to this clonotype: Its ends do not fully match the called genes, so a read error is possible. The chain couples TRBV6-5 to TRBJ2-2; unclear D gene. CDR3 length: 14 amino acids. The germline gives CDR1 MNHEY, CDR2 SVGAGI. CDR3 coding DNA: TGTTCCAGCAGTTACTCTCGGACCACCGGGGAGCTGTTTTTT. Amino acid sequence: CSSSYSRTTGELFF.

To note about this clonotype: Just one base apart from a much larger clone, this may be a read error. This chain links TRBV11-2 with TRBJ2-7; 8 nucleotides match TRBD1. Germline CDR1 is SGHAT and CDR2 is FQNNGV. There are 14 residues in the CDR3. The CDR3: CASSARDRSYKQYF. In DNA, the CDR3 is TGTGCCAGCAGCGCCCGGGACAGGAGCTACAAGCAGTACTTC.

The sample holds one count of this clonotype. The chain couples TRBV12-3 or TRBV12-4 to TRBJ2-1; 12 bases line up with TRBD2. V dropped 5 bases and J dropped 9; count of bases not matched to a gene: 5. The CDR3 spans 14 residues. Here the CDR3 DNA reads TGTGCCAGCAGTAGGACTAGCGGGATGGGTGAGCAGTTCTTC. It is translated as CASSRTSGMGEQFF.

This clonotype was counted once. V and J are TRBV11-2 and TRBJ2-5; TRBD2 matches 9 bases. The CDR3 consists of 15 residues. V was pared by 5 bases and J by 4 bases, with 8 bases of the junction left unmatched. Germline V gene data show CDR1 as SGHAT and CDR2 as FQNNGV. The CDR3: CASSLPSGRLETQYF. The CDR3 nucleotides are TGTGCCAGCAGCCTTCCAAGCGGGAGGTTAGAGACCCAGTACTTC.

Turning to this clonotype: With a much larger clone just one base away, this may be a read error. The chain uses TRBV7-3 and TRBJ1-1; tentative D call: TRBD1 (6 bases). V dropped 8 bases and J dropped 5 bases, with 18 bases sitting between them. There are 14 residues in the CDR3. Germline V gives CDR1 SGHTA, CDR2 FQGTGA. CDR3 loop: CASGWGASGTEAFF. The CDR3 DNA is TGTGCCAGCGGCTGGGGGGCCTCTGGGACTGAAGCTTTCTTT.

For this clonotype: Being one base from a much bigger clone, this may be a read error. This chain links TRBV11-2 with TRBJ2-4; D unclear. The CDR3 runs 13 residues. Germline V gene lookup returns CDR1 SGHAT and CDR2 FQNNGV. Between the trimmed V and J ends, which lost 1 base and 8 bases, there was a span of 9 bases. CDR3 DNA sequence: TGTGCCAGCAGCTTAGGGGTTAAAGACATTCAGTACTTC. Amino acids: CASSLGVKDIQYF.

On this clonotype itself: This clone may be a read error of a much larger clone one base away. This rearrangement joins TRBV11-2 to TRBJ2-1; no firm D call. CDR1 and CDR2 from the germline V gene are SGHAT and FQNNGV. The CDR3 contains 13 residues. The CDR3 protein is CASSPGRHNGQFF. In DNA, the CDR3 is TGTGCCAGCAGCCCCGGACGCCACAATGGGCAGTTCTTC.

This clonotype came up a few times. The J gene is TRBJ1-1, the V gene TRBV6-5, with D perhaps TRBD1 (5 bases). Germline V gene lookup returns CDR1 MNHEY and CDR2 SVGAGI. CDR3 length: 13 residues. The V end was cut by 2 bases, the J end by 5 bases, with 9 bases between. The CDR3 sequence is CASSYGARTEAFF. For the CDR3, the DNA is TGTGCCAGCAGTTACGGGGCGAGGACTGAAGCTTTCTTT.

Remarks on this clonotype: The junction departs from germline at one end; a sequencing error may be responsible. The V and J genes are TRBV5-1 and TRBJ1-2; no firm D call. Germline V lookup: CDR1 SGHRS, CDR2 YFSETQ. The CDR3 consists of 13 residues. The CDR3 coding sequence is TGCGCCAGCGGCTTATCCGTTAACTATGGCTACACCTTC. Translation: CASGLSVNYGYTF.